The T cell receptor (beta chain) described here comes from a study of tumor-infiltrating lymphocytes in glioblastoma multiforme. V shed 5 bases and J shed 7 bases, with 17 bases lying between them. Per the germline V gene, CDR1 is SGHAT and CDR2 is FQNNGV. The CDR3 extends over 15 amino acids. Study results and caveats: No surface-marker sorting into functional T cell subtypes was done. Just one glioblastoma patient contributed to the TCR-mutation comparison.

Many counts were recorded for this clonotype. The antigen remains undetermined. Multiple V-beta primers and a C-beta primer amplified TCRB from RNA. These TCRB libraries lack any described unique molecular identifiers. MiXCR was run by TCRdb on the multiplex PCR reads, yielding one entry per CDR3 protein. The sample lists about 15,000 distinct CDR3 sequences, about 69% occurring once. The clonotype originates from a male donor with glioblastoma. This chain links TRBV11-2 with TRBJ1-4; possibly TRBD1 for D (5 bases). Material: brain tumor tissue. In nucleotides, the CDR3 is TGTGCCAGCAGCCTTTTTGGCGGGGCGCCTGAAAAACTGTTTTTT. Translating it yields CASSLFGGAPEKLFF.